What follows are 13 T cell receptor beta chains derived from one specimen sequenced in a study of blood T cell repertoires in COVID-19. Some clones are missing from TCRdb's copy, which holds only in-frame ones; the method was immunoSEQ multiplex PCR. The sample carries fewer than 45,000 clones, around 80% recorded once. The specimen was peripheral blood. These receptors all stem from a man aged 55 to 70 with acute or convalescent COVID-19.

The chain couples TRBV2 to TRBJ2-2; 9 bases are a match to TRBD1. V lost 5 bases, J lost 6 bases, and 10 bases stayed unmatched. Germline V gene data show CDR1 as SNHLY and CDR2 as FYNNEI. This CDR3 region has 16 residues. The CDR3 nucleotides are TGTGCCAGCAGTTTGGGACAGGGTATCTCCGCCGGGGAGCTGTTTTTT. Encoded protein: CASSLGQGISAGELFF.

The V gene is TRBV11-3, the J gene TRBJ2-5, with TRBD2 matching over 10 bases. The CDR3 is 16 residues long. The V and J ends lost 5 bases and 0 bases, in that order; junction bases with no gene match: 6. Germline CDR1 and CDR2: SGHNT and YENEEA. The CDR3 region has the DNA TGTGCCAGCAGCCCCCCCACTAGCGGGAACCAAGAGACCCAGTACTTC. As protein: CASSPPTSGNQETQYF.

The chain links TRBV15 to TRBJ1-2; no reliable D call. The CDR3 is 16 residues long. Trimming removed 1 base at V and 5 bases at J, with 17 bases between. Looked up from germline, CDR1 is LNHNV and CDR2 is YYDKDF (reference sequence). Here the CDR3 DNA reads TGTGCCACCAGCAGAGGTGATTGGGAGGGTTCGTATGGCTACACCTTC. Translation: CATSRGDWEGSYGYTF.

V and J are TRBV2 and TRBJ2-7, with TRBD1 matching over 10 bases. V lost 4 bases, J lost 2 bases, and 2 bases stayed unmatched. The germline V gene has CDR1 SNHLY and CDR2 FYNNEI. The CDR3 contains 14 residues. In DNA, the CDR3 is TGTGCCAGCAGTGCGGGACAGGGGCCCTACGAGCAGTACTTC. This translates into CASSAGQGPYEQYF.

The chain joins TRBV19 to TRBJ2-7, with D possibly matching TRBD1 (6 bases). Trimming left V 9 bases short and J 2 bases short, with 11 bases between. CDR3 length equals 12 residues. Germline values: CDR1 LNHDA, CDR2 SQIVND (reference sequence). Written as DNA, the CDR3 is TGTGCCAGCAGGGGTAGCGCCTACGAGCAGTACTTC. This translates into CASRGSAYEQYF.

The chain employs TRBV5-6 and TRBJ1-5; 9 nucleotides match TRBD1. Germline values: CDR1 SGHDT, CDR2 YYEEEE. The J segment lost 6 bases and the V segment lost 8 bases, leaving 12 bases of the junction unmatched. There are 15 residues in the CDR3. The CDR3 reads CASTRWDRDGQPQHF. The DNA for the CDR3 is TGTGCCAGTACGCGATGGGACAGGGACGGTCAGCCCCAGCATTTT.

This clone has only one observation. The chain links TRBV5-1 to TRBJ2-7, with TRBD1 matching over 10 bases. The CDR3 runs to 15 residues. J was trimmed by 4 bases and V by 2 bases; bases with no gene match: 6. CDR1 and CDR2 from the germline V gene are SGHRS and YFSETQ. The CDR3 region is CASSFSTGGPYEQYF. In DNA, the CDR3 is TGCGCCAGCAGCTTTTCGACAGGGGGCCCTTACGAGCAGTACTTC.

This rearrangement joins TRBV12-3 or TRBV12-4 to TRBJ2-2, with D possibly TRBD1 on 6 matching bases. The V end lost 6 bases, the J end lost 6 bases, and 11 bases lay between the germline ends. The CDR3 is 13 residues long. CDR3 sequence: CASRPQGPGELFF. The CDR3, as DNA: TGTGCCAGCAGGCCGCAGGGGCCCGGGGAGCTGTTTTTT.

This clone has just a few counts. The V gene is TRBV19, the J gene TRBJ2-6, with 7 bases identical to TRBD1. This CDR3 contains 16 residues. The V segment lost 3 bases and the J segment 0 bases; nucleotides outside the gene matches: 2. The germline V gene encodes CDR1 LNHDA and CDR2 SQIVND (reference sequence). The CDR3 sequence: CASSIGQASGANVLTF. CDR3 nucleotide sequence: TGTGCCAGTAGTATTGGACAGGCCTCTGGGGCCAACGTCCTGACTTTC.

The chain is built from TRBV11-2 and TRBJ2-3; 7 nucleotides align to TRBD2. Germline values: CDR1 SGHAT, CDR2 FQNNGV. V was clipped by 1 base and J by 5 bases; unmatched bases: 3. The CDR3 runs to 14 residues. CDR3: CASSLGEGGDTQYF. CDR3 DNA sequence: TGTGCCAGCAGCTTAGGGGAGGGTGGAGATACGCAGTATTTT.

The chain recombines TRBV11-3 with TRBJ2-5, with 13 bases lining up with TRBD2. Trimming cost V 1 base and J 4 bases; bases outside gene matches: 9. Germline CDR1 and CDR2: SGHNT and YENEEA. The CDR3 runs 18 residues. The CDR3 sequence is CASSLVLAGGGFGETQYF. In nucleotides, the CDR3 is TGTGCCAGCAGCTTAGTACTAGCGGGAGGGGGGTTCGGAGAGACCCAGTACTTC.

The chain has TRBV4-2 and TRBJ2-6; D not certain. The V end lost 1 base, the J end lost 0 bases, and 7 bases lay between the germline ends. The CDR3 consists of 16 residues. CDR1 LGHNA and CDR2 YNFKEQ come from the germline V gene. The CDR3 loop is CASSQGQVSGANVLTF. The DNA for the CDR3 is TGTGCCAGCAGCCAAGGGCAGGTCTCTGGGGCCAACGTCCTGACTTTC.

The chain combines TRBV28 with TRBJ2-4; 8 bases line up with TRBD2. V was clipped by 7 bases and J by 7 bases; unmatched bases: 9. The CDR3 totals 14 residues. Germline CDR1 is MDHEN and CDR2 is SYDVKM. The CDR3 spells CASNSAGDYNIQYF. As DNA, the CDR3 is TGTGCCAGCAATTCAGCGGGAGACTACAACATTCAGTACTTC.